This T cell receptor beta chain appears in the sequencing data of a study of response to subunit inactivated influenza vaccine. General study results and limits: Authors suggested each seasonal flu vaccination may recruit only limited numbers of new T cells.

This clonotype was observed a few times. Its cognate antigen is unknown. This CDR3 is 15 amino acids long. Germline V gene lookup returns CDR1 SGHVS and CDR2 FQNEAQ. The V segment lost 1 base and the J segment 3 bases; nucleotides outside the gene matches: 5. TCRdb re-called the RT-PCR reads with MiXCR, one entry per CDR3 protein. Here the sample spans around 190,000 distinct CDR3 sequences, about 9% being singletons. The TCR sequence derives from a man between 45 and 60 years old who received an inactivated influenza vaccine. The chain carries TRBV7-8 and TRBJ2-5, with 7 nucleotides matching TRBD2. The sample was non-naive T cells sorted from PBMCs, taken on the day of vaccination. CDR3: CASSLDSGGKETQYF. The DNA of the CDR3 is TGTGCCAGCAGCTTAGATTCCGGGGGGAAAGAGACCCAGTACTTC.